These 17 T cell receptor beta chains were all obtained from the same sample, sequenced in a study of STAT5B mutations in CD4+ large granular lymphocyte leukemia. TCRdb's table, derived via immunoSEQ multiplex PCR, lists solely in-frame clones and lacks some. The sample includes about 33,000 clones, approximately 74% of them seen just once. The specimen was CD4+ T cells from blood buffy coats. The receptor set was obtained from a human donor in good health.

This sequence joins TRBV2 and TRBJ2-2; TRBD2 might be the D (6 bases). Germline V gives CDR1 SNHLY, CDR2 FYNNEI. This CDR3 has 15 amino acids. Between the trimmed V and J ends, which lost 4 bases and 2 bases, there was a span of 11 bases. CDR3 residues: CASSAEGINTGELFF. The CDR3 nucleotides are TGTGCCAGCAGTGCGGAGGGGATAAACACCGGGGAGCTGTTTTTT.

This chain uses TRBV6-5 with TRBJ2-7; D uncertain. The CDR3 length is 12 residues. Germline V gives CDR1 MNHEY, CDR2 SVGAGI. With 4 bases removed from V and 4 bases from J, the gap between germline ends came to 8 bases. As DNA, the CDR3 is TGTGCCAGCAGTTCTGGGGTGTACGAGCAGTACTTC. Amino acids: CASSSGVYEQYF.

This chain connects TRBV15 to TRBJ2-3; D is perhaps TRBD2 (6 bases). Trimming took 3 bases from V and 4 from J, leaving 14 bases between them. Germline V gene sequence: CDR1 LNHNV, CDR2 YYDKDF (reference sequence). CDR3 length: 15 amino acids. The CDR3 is CATSRMASAPDTQYF. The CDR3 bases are TGTGCCACCAGCAGGATGGCTAGCGCTCCAGATACGCAGTATTTT.

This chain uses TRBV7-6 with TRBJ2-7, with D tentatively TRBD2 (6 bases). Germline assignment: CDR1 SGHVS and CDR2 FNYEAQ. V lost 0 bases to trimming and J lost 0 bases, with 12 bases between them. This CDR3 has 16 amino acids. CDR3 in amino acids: CASSLAWGESSYEQYF. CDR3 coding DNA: TGTGCCAGCAGCTTAGCGTGGGGGGAGAGCTCCTACGAGCAGTACTTC.

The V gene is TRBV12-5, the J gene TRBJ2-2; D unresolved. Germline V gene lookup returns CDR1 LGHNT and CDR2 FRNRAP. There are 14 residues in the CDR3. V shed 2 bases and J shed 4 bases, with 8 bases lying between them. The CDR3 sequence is CASGLPGPTGELFF. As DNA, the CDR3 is TGTGCTAGTGGTTTGCCCGGGCCCACCGGGGAGCTGTTTTTT.

This CDR3 is CASSYGARKTDTQYF. The CDR3 DNA is TGTGCCAGCAGTTACGGGGCCCGTAAGACAGATACGCAGTATTTT. The chain carries TRBV6-6 and TRBJ2-3; tentative D call: TRBD1 (5 bases). Germline loops: CDR1 MNHNY, CDR2 SVGAGI (reference sequence). Trimming removed 2 bases at V and 3 bases at J, with 12 bases between. The CDR3 loop spans 15 amino acids.

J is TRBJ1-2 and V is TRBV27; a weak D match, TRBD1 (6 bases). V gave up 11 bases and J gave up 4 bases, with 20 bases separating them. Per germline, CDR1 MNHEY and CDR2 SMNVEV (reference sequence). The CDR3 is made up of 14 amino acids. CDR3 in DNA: TGTGCCGACTCGTCGGGCAGGGGCCCCTATGGCTACACCTTC. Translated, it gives CADSSGRGPYGYTF.

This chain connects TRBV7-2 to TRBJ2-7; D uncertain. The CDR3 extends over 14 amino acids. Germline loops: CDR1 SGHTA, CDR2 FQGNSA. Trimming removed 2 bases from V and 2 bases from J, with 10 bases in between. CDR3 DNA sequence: TGTGCCAGCAGCTTACCATCAGGAGCCTACGAGCAGTACTTC. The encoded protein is CASSLPSGAYEQYF.

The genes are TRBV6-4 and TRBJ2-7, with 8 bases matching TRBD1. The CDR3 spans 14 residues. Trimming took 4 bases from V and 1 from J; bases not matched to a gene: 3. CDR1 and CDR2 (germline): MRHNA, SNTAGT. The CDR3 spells CASSVTGESYEQYF. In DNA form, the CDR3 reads TGTGCCAGCAGTGTGACAGGGGAATCCTACGAGCAGTACTTC.

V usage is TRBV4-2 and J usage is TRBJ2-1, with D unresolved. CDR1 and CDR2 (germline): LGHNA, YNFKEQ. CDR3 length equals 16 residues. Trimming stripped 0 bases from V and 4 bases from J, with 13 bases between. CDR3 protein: CASSQDIGQEYNEQFF. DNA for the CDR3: TGTGCCAGCAGCCAAGATATCGGGCAGGAGTACAATGAGCAGTTCTTC.

The DNA of the CDR3 is TGTGCCAGCAACATAGACCAGGGTCTGTCCTACGAGCAGTACTTC. The encoded protein is CASNIDQGLSYEQYF. The rearrangement uses TRBV7-9 and TRBJ2-7; D might be TRBD1 (5 bases). Germline CDR1 and CDR2: SEHNR and FQNEAQ (reference sequence). The CDR3 consists of 15 residues. Trimming took 7 bases from V and 1 from J, leaving 17 bases between them. Looking up the rest from reference TRBV7-9 and TRBJ2-7 gives the full variable domain: DTGVSQNPRHKITKRGQNVTFRCDPISEHNRLYWYRQTLGQGPEFLTYFQNEAQLEKSRLLSDRFSAERPKGSFSTLEIQRTEQGDSAMYLCASNIDQGLSYEQYFGPGTRLTVT.

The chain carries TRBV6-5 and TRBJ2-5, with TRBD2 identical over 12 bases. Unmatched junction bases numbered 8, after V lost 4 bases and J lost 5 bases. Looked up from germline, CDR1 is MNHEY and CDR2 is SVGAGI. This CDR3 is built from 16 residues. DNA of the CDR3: TGTGCCAGCAGTTCCCCTGGGCTAGCGGGAGGGGAGACCCAGTACTTC. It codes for CASSSPGLAGGETQYF.

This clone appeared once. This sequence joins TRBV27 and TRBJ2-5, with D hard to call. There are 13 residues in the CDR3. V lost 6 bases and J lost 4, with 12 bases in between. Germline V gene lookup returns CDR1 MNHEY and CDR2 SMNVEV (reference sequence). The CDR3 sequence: CASSLRPRETQYF. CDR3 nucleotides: TGTGCCAGCAGCCTTCGGCCCCGAGAGACCCAGTACTTC.

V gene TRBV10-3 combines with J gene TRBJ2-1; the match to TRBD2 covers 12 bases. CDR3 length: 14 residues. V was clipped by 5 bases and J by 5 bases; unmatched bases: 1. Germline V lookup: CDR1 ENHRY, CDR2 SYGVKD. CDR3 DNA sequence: TGTGCCATCAGTAGACTAGCGGGGGACAATGAGCAGTTCTTC. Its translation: CAISRLAGDNEQFF.

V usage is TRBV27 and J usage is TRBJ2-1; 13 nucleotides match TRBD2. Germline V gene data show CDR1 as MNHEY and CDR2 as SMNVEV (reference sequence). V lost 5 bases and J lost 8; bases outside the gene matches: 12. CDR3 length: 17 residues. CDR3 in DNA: TGTGCCAGCAGTCCGCAGGGTGGACTAGCGGGAGTCGATGAGCAGTTCTTC. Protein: CASSPQGGLAGVDEQFF.

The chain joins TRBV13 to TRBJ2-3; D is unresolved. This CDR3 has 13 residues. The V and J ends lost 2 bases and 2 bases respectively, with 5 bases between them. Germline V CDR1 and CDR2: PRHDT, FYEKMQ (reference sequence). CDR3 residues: CASSLQNTDTQYF. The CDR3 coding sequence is TGTGCCAGCAGCTTACAGAACACAGATACGCAGTATTTT.

DNA for the CDR3: TGTGCCTGGAGTGTAGTCAGACGGATTAATGAGCAGTTCTTC. Amino acids: CAWSVVRRINEQFF. The rearrangement joins TRBV30 to TRBJ2-1; no reliable D call. This CDR3 has 14 amino acids. CDR1 is GTSNPN, CDR2 SVGIG, per germline (reference sequence). V was trimmed by 0 bases and J by 7 bases, leaving 13 bases between them. The entire variable domain, with the rest obtained from reference TRBV30 and TRBJ2-1, is as follows: SQTIHQWPATLVQPVGSPLSLECTVEGTSNPNLYWYRQAAGRGLQLLFYSVGIGQISSEVPQNLSASRPQDRQFILSSKKLLLSDSGFYLCAWSVVRRINEQFFGPGTRLTVL.